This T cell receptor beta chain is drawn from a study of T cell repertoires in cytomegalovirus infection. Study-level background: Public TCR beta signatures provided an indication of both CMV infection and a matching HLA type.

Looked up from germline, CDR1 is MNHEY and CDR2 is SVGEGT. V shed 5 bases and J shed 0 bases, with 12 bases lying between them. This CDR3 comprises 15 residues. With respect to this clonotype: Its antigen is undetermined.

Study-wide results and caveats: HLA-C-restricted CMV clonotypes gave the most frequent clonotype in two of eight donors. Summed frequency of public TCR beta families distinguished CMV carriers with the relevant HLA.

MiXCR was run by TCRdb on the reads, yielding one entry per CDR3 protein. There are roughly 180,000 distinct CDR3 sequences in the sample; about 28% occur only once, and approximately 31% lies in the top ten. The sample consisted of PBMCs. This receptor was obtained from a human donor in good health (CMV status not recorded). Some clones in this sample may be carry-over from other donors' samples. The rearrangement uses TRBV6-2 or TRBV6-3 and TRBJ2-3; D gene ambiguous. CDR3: CASSPGKGSTDTQYF. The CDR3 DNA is TGTGCCAGCAGTCCTGGGAAGGGTAGCACAGATACGCAGTATTTT.